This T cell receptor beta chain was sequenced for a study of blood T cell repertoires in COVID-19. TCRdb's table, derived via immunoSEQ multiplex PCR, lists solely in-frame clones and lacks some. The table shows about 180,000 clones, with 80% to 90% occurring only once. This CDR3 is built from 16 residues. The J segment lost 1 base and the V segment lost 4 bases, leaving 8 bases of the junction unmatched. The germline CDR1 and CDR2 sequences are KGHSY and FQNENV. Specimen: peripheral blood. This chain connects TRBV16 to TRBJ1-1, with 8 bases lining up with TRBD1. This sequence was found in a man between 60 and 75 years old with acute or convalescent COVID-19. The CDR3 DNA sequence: TGTGCCAGCAGCCGCATAGCCGGACAGGGGAACACTGAAGCTTTCTTT. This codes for CASSRIAGQGNTEAFF.